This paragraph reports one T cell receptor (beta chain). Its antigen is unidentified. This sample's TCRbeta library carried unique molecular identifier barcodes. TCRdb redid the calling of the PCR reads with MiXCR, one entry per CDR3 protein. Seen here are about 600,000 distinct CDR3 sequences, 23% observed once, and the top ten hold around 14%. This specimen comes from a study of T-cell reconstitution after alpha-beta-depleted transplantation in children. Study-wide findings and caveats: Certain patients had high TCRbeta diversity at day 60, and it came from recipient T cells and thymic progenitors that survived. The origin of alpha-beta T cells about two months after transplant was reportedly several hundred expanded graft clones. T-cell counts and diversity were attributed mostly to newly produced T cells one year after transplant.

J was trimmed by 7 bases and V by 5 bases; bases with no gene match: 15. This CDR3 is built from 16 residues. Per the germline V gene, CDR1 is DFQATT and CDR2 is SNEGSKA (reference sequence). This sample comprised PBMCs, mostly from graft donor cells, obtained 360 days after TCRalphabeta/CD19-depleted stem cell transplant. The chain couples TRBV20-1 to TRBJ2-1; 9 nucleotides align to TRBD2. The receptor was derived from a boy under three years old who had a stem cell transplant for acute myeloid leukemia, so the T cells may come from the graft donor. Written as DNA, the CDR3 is TGCAGTGCTCTTACGGCGGGGGGGCAAATTAATAATGAGCAGTTCTTC. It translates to CSALTAGGQINNEQFF.